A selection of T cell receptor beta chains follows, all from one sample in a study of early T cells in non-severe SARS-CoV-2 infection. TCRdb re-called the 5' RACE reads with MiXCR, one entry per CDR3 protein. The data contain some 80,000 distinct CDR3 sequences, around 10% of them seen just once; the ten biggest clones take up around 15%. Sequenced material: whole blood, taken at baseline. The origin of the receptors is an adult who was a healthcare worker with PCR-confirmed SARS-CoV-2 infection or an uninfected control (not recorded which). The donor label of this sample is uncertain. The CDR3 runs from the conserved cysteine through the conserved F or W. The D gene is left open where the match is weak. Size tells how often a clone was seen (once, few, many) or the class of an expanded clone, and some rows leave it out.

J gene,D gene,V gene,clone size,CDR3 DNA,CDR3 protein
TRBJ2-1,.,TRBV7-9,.,TGTGCCAGCAGCTTAGATCGGTATGAGCAGTTCTTC,CASSLDRYEQFF
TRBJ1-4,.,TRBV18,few,TGTGCCAGCTCACCACCGCTGGCAGGGGATGAGAAACTGTTTTTT,CASSPPLAGDEKLFF
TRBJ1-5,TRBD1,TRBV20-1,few,TGCAGTGCCGAGACAGGGGGCCTCAATCAGCCCCAGCATTTT,CSAETGGLNQPQHF
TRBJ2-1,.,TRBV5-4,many,TGTGCCAGCAGCTCGAAGGGTGCCAATGAGCAGTTCTTC,CASSSKGANEQFF
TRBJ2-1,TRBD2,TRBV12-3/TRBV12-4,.,TGTGCCAGCAACCTAGCGGGACCGATCTACAATGAGCAGTTCTTC,CASNLAGPIYNEQFF
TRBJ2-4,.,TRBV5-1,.,TGCGCCAGCAGCCCATGGACGGACCCGAGGATGATAGCCAAAAACATTCAGTACTTC,CASSPWTDPRMIAKNIQYF
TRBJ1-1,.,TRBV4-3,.,TGCGCCAGCAGCCAAGATCGGACGTTGAACACTGAAGCTTTCTTT,CASSQDRTLNTEAFF
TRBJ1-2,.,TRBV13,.,TGTGCCAGCAGCTCCTTCGACAGTAACTATGGCTACACCTTC,CASSSFDSNYGYTF
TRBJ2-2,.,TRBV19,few,TGTGCCAGTAGACAAGACCAAACCGGCACCGGGGAGCTGTTTTTT,CASRQDQTGTGELFF
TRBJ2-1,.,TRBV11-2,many,TGTGCCAGCAGCTGGAGCGGCAGCTCCTACAATGAGCAGTTCTTC,CASSWSGSSYNEQFF
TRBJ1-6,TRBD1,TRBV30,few,TGTGCCCGGGGGACAGGCGACAATTCACCCCTCCACTTT,CARGTGDNSPLHF
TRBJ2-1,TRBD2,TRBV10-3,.,TGTGCCATCAGTGAGGAGGGGCTAGCGGGAGGTTACAATGAGCAGTTCTTC,CAISEEGLAGGYNEQFF
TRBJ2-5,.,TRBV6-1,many,TGTGCCAGCAGTGAAAACACCGAGACCCAGTACTTC,CASSENTETQYF
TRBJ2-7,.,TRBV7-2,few,TGTGCCAGCAGCCGGGGCTGGGATTACGAGCAGTACTTC,CASSRGWDYEQYF
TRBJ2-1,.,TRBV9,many,TGTGCCAGTGGAAGGCCTAAAAATGAGCAGTTCTTC,CASGRPKNEQFF
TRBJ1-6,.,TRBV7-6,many,TGTGCCAGCAGCCCGGCCGATAGTTCACCCCTCCACTTT,CASSPADSSPLHF
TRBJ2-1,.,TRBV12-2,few,TGTGCAAGTCGCTCCCCCGGGACAGGGGGACGAGATGAGCAGTTCTTC,CASRSPGTGGRDEQFF
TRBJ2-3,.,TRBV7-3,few,TGTGCCAGCAGCTTAAACTCCAGGGGCCCAGATACGCAGTATTTT,CASSLNSRGPDTQYF
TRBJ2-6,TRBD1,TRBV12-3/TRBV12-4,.,TGTGCCAGCAGCCCTAAACAGGGGGTGTACGGGGCCAACGTCCTGACTTTC,CASSPKQGVYGANVLTF
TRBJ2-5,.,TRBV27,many,TGTGCCAGCAGTTTCGGGTACGGCAGGGAAGAGACCCAGTACTTC,CASSFGYGREETQYF
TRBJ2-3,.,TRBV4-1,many,TGCGCCAGCAGCCAAGTTCGAAGCACAGATACGCAGTATTTT,CASSQVRSTDTQYF
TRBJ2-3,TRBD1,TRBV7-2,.,TGTGCCAGCAGCTGGGCTACAGGGGGCGGAGATACGCAGTATTTT,CASSWATGGGDTQYF
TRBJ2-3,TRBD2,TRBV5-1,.,TGCGCCAGCAGCTTGGTTCCGGGAGGGGTCACAGATACGCAGTATTTT,CASSLVPGGVTDTQYF
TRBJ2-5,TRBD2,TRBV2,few,TGTGCCAGCAGTGACCGGACTAGTGCTGAGGAGACCCAGTACTTC,CASSDRTSAEETQYF
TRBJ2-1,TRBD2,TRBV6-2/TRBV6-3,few,TGTGCCAGCAGTTATGGAAGCGGGTCCCTAGCGGGGGGTGATGCCTTATGGAATGAGCAGTTCTTC,CASSYGSGSLAGGDALWNEQFF
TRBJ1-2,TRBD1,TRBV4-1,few,TGCGCCAGCAGCTCCCGCCCCGGACAGGGATTAAACTATGGCTACACCTTC,CASSSRPGQGLNYGYTF
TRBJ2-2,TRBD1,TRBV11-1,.,TGTGCCAGCAGCGGACAGGGAGGAGGCGGGGAGCTGTTTTTT,CASSGQGGGGELFF
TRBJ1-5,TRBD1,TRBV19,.,TGTGCCAGTAGCATAGGGACAGGGGGACAGCCCCAGCATTTT,CASSIGTGGQPQHF
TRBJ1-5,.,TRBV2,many,TGTGCCAGCAGTGAAGTAAGCCCGAATCAGCCCCAGCATTTT,CASSEVSPNQPQHF
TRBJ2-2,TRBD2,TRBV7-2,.,TGTGCCAGCAGCTTAGTAGGGACTAGCGGGGGAACCGGGGAGCTGTTTTTT,CASSLVGTSGGTGELFF
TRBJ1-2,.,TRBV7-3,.,TGTGCCAGCAGCTTATCGGGACACCCCGCGGATGGCTACACCTTC,CASSLSGHPADGYTF
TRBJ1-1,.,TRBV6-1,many,TGTGCCAGCAGTGAGGTCATGGACGGTGAAGCTTTCTTT,CASSEVMDGEAFF
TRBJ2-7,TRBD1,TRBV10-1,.,TGCGCCAGCAGTGAGAGACAGGGGGCCGAGCAGTACTTC,CASSERQGAEQYF
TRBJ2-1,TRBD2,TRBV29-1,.,TGCAGCGCCAGCGGGACGGACCTAGAGGTGCTGTTCTTC,CSASGTDLEVLFF
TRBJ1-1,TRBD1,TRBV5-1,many,TGCGCCAGCAGTGACAGGGGGCCAAACACTGAAGCTTTCTTT,CASSDRGPNTEAFF
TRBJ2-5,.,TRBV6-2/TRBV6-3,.,TGTGCCAGCTCGGCGGGGAGGAAGACCCAGTACTTC,CASSAGRKTQYF
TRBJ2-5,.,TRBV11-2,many,TGTGCCAGCAGCTTAGTTCGGGGTGGGAAGACCCAGTACTTC,CASSLVRGGKTQYF
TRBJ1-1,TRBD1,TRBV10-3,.,TGTGCCATCAGTCAATACGGACAGGGAGGAACGGCTTTCTTT,CAISQYGQGGTAFF
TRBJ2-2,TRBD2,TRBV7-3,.,TGTGCCAGCAGCTTACAGGCAGGGACTAGGACCGGGGAGCTGTTTTTT,CASSLQAGTRTGELFF
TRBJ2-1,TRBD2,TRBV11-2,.,TGTGCCAGCAGAAAAGCGGGAGGTGGTTCTGATGAGCAGTTCTTC,CASRKAGGGSDEQFF
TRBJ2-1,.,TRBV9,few,TGTGCCAGCAGCGCCCCGACAGGAAAACTCTACAATGAGCAGTTCTTC,CASSAPTGKLYNEQFF
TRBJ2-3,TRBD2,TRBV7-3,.,TGTGCCAGCAGCTCCGCCGGGACTAGCGGGGGGTATACGCAGTATTTT,CASSSAGTSGGYTQYF
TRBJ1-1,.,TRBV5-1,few,TGCGCCAGCACCCGTCAAGGGGGGGGAGCTGAAGCTTTCTTT,CASTRQGGGAEAFF
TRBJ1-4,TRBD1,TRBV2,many,TGTGCCAGCAGTACACAGGGGGTACGTGGGGAAAAACTGTTTTTT,CASSTQGVRGEKLFF
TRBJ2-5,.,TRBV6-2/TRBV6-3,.,TGTGCCAGCATCGCCGGGGAGACCCAGTACTTC,CASIAGETQYF
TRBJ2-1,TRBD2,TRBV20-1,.,TGCAGTGCTAGAATCGGACTAGCGGGAGGGATTTCCTACAATGAGCAGTTCTTC,CSARIGLAGGISYNEQFF
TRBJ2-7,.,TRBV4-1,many,TGCGCCAGCAGCCAAGCGGCCCTAGGTTCCTACGAGCAGTACTTC,CASSQAALGSYEQYF
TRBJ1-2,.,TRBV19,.,TGTGCCAGTAGTATAGCCTATCGGGGTAACTATGGCTACACCTTC,CASSIAYRGNYGYTF
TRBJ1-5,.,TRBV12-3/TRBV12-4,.,TGTGCCAGCAGTCGTGGCAATGGGGATCAGCCCCAGCATTTT,CASSRGNGDQPQHF
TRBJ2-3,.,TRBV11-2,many,TGTGCCAGCAGCTTAGTTGGCGATACGCAGTATTTT,CASSLVGDTQYF
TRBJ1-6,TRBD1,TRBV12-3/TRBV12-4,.,TGTGCCAGCAGTTTGGGGGCAGGGGGAACCTATAATTCACCCCTCCACTTT,CASSLGAGGTYNSPLHF
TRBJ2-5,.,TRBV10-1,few,TGCGCCAGCAGTGAGTCGTCGCAGGGGGGCCAAGAGACCCAGTACTTC,CASSESSQGGQETQYF
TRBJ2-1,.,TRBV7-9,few,TGTGCCAGCAGCCCCCGGGGGCAGGCTAATAATGAGCAGTTCTTC,CASSPRGQANNEQFF
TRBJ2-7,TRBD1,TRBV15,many,TGTGCCACCAGCAGAGCGCACTCCGGGACAGTCAACGAGCAGTACTTC,CATSRAHSGTVNEQYF
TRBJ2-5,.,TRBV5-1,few,TGCGCCAGCATCCACGGGACGGCGATAGGGGAGACCCAGTACTTC,CASIHGTAIGETQYF